The 14 T cell receptor beta chains given below trace back to one sample, sequenced in a study of blood T cell repertoires in COVID-19. Produced via immunoSEQ multiplex PCR; TCRdb's table is partial and in-frame only. The sample lists approximately 200,000 clones; approximately 86% were seen once. The specimen was peripheral blood. All receptors come from a young man with acute or convalescent COVID-19.

The chain links TRBV11-2 to TRBJ1-2; TRBD1 aligns across 9 bases. The CDR3 has 15 residues. Per the germline V gene, CDR1 is SGHAT and CDR2 is FQNNGV. V lost 1 base to trimming and J lost 4 bases; unmatched junction nucleotides: 4. This chain's CDR3 is CASSLGGTGLYGYTF. CDR3 DNA: TGTGCCAGCAGCTTAGGCGGGACAGGGCTCTATGGCTACACCTTC.

This CDR3 reads CASSVELANNEQFF. CDR3 nucleotide sequence: TGTGCCAGCAGCGTAGAACTAGCGAACAATGAGCAGTTCTTC. The rearrangement uses TRBV9 and TRBJ2-1; 7 bases fit TRBD2. With V trimmed by 0 bases and J by 5 bases, 2 bases remained unmatched. CDR1 and CDR2 from the germline V gene are SGDLS and YYNGEE. This CDR3 spans 14 amino acids.

This clone was picked up one time. This rearrangement joins TRBV29-1 to TRBJ2-1; 11 bases line up with TRBD2. The ends lost 6 bases at V and 15 bases at J; junction bases unmatched: 7. Germline lookup yields CDR1 SQVTM and CDR2 ANQGSEA. The CDR3 covers 11 residues. CDR3 protein: CSVPGLAGGFF. Here the CDR3 DNA reads TGCAGCGTGCCCGGTCTAGCGGGAGGGTTCTTC.

V usage is TRBV7-3 and J usage is TRBJ2-1; D uncertain. Germline CDR1 reads SGHTA; CDR2 reads FQGTGA. Trimming removed 1 base at V and 3 bases at J, with 13 bases between. There are 16 residues in the CDR3. This CDR3 is CASSLSIESFYNEQFF. For the CDR3, the DNA is TGTGCCAGCAGCTTAAGTATTGAGTCTTTCTACAATGAGCAGTTCTTC.

The rearrangement uses TRBV5-5 and TRBJ1-1; D gene uncertain. The V end was cut by 2 bases, the J end by 3 bases, with 8 bases between. Germline CDR1 and CDR2: SGHKS and YYEKEE (reference sequence). This CDR3 spans 13 amino acids. The CDR3 is CASSFSGDTEAFF. For the CDR3, the DNA is TGTGCCAGCAGCTTCTCCGGGGACACTGAAGCTTTCTTT.

The chain joins TRBV5-1 to TRBJ2-2; 14 positions match TRBD2. V shed 3 bases, J shed 5 bases, and the junction held 6 bases outside the gene matches. From germline, CDR1 is SGHRS and CDR2 YFSETQ. The CDR3 length is 17 residues. In DNA, the CDR3 is TGCGCCAGCAGCTCGACTAGCGGGAGGGTATTGACCGGGGAGCTGTTTTTT. It yields the protein CASSSTSGRVLTGELFF.

This chain joins TRBV5-5 and TRBJ1-2; tentative D call: TRBD1 (6 bases). The CDR3 spans 14 residues. V dropped 4 bases and J dropped 4 bases, with 14 bases sitting between them. Germline lookup yields CDR1 SGHKS and CDR2 YYEKEE (reference sequence). CDR3 protein: CASSLSGRGYGYTF. CDR3 coding DNA: TGTGCCAGCAGCCTGTCGGGCAGGGGCTATGGCTACACCTTC.

V gene TRBV4-1 combines with J gene TRBJ1-4; D is unclear. The CDR3 is made up of 14 amino acids. V was trimmed by 8 bases and J by 2 bases, leaving 12 bases between them. CDR1 and CDR2 (germline): MGHRA, YSYEKL. The chain's CDR3 is CASRNTGTNEKLFF. The CDR3 DNA sequence: TGCGCCAGCCGTAACACGGGGACTAATGAAAAACTGTTTTTT.

This clone was found once. The rearrangement joins TRBV10-3 to TRBJ2-1; TRBD2 aligns across 13 bases. The CDR3 is made up of 15 amino acids. Losses at the gene ends were 2 bases for V and 8 bases for J; bases not matched to a gene: 3. Germline V CDR1 and CDR2: ENHRY, SYGVKD. The CDR3 DNA reads TGTGCCATCAGTGAGCCGGGACTAGCGGGACATGAGCAGTTCTTC. Its translation is CAISEPGLAGHEQFF.

The genes are TRBV28 and TRBJ1-2; D remains unclear. Trimming left V 3 bases short and J 5 bases short, with 7 bases between. The CDR3 covers 12 residues. Germline V gene data show CDR1 as MDHEN and CDR2 as SYDVKM. For the CDR3, the DNA is TGTGCCAGCAGTTTTTCAGGATATGGCTACACCTTC. Translated, it gives CASSFSGYGYTF.

The chain carries TRBV5-1 and TRBJ2-3; 8 bases match TRBD2. The V segment lost 3 bases and the J segment 1 base; nucleotides outside the gene matches: 4. The V gene's germline CDR1 is SGHRS and CDR2 YFSETQ. The CDR3 contains 15 residues. The CDR3 is CASSSGGGRTDTQYF. The CDR3, as DNA: TGCGCCAGCAGCTCAGGCGGGGGGCGCACAGATACGCAGTATTTT. The full variable domain, with the rest looked up from reference TRBV5-1 and TRBJ2-3, is KAGVTQTPRYLIKTRGQQVTLSCSPISGHRSVSWYQQTPGQGLQFLFEYFSETQRNKGNFPGRFSGRQFSNSRSEMNVSTLELGDSALYLCASSSGGGRTDTQYFGPGTRLTVL.

CDR3 amino acids: CASSLDRGQGNTEAFF. The CDR3 DNA reads as TGTGCCAGCAGTTTGGACAGGGGGCAGGGGAACACTGAAGCTTTCTTT. The chain carries TRBV6-5 and TRBJ1-1; 11 nucleotides align to TRBD1. CDR1 MNHEY and CDR2 SVGAGI come from the germline V gene. This CDR3 is 16 amino acids long. V was clipped by 4 bases and J by 1 base; unmatched bases: 5.

The chain has TRBV19 and TRBJ1-5; D gene unclear. CDR1 and CDR2 (germline): LNHDA, SQIVND (reference sequence). The ends were cut back, 5 bases at V and 4 bases at J, with 9 bases in the middle. This CDR3 region has 13 residues. This CDR3 is CASSFTENQPQHF. The CDR3 DNA is TGTGCCAGTAGTTTCACAGAGAATCAGCCCCAGCATTTT.

The chain uses TRBV19 and TRBJ2-1, with 11 bases aligning to TRBD1. The V gene end was trimmed by 8 bases and the J gene end by 3 bases; junction bases not matched to a gene: 9. The CDR3 contains 16 residues. In germline, CDR1 is LNHDA, CDR2 SQIVND (reference sequence). The CDR3 coding sequence is TGTGCCAGTGGTAAAACCGGGACAGGGGGCTACAATGAGCAGTTCTTC. Amino acid sequence: CASGKTGTGGYNEQFF.